Sequencing of this TCR beta chain was carried out in a study of blood T cell repertoires in COVID-19. TCRdb's table, derived via immunoSEQ multiplex PCR, lists solely in-frame clones and lacks some. The sample holds some 70,000 clones, more than 75% seen once. The germline V gene encodes CDR1 SGDLS and CDR2 YYNGEE. The CDR3 runs to 18 residues. Trimming took 3 bases from V and 6 from J; bases not matched to a gene: 11. The chain joins TRBV9 to TRBJ2-1, with 14 nucleotides matching TRBD2. The clonotype originates from a woman aged 40 to 55 who had recovered from COVID-19. The specimen sequenced was PBMCs or T cells enriched from blood (not recorded which). The CDR3 loop is CASSGRSTSGGARNEQFF. The CDR3 DNA follows: TGTGCCAGCAGCGGCCGATCGACTAGCGGGGGGGCCCGCAATGAGCAGTTCTTC.